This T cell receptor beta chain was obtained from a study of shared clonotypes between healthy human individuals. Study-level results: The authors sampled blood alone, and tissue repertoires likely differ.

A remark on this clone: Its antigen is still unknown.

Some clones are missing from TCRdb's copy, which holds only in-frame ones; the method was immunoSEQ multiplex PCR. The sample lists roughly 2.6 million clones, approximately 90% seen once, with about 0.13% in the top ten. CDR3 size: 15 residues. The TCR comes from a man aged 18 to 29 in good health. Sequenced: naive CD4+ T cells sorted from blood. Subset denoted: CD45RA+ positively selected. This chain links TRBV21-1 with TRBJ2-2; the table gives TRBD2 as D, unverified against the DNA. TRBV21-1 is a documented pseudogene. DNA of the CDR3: TGTGCCAGCAGCAACGGGCGGAGGTGGGACGGGGAGCTGTTTTTT. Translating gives CASSNGRRWDGELFF.